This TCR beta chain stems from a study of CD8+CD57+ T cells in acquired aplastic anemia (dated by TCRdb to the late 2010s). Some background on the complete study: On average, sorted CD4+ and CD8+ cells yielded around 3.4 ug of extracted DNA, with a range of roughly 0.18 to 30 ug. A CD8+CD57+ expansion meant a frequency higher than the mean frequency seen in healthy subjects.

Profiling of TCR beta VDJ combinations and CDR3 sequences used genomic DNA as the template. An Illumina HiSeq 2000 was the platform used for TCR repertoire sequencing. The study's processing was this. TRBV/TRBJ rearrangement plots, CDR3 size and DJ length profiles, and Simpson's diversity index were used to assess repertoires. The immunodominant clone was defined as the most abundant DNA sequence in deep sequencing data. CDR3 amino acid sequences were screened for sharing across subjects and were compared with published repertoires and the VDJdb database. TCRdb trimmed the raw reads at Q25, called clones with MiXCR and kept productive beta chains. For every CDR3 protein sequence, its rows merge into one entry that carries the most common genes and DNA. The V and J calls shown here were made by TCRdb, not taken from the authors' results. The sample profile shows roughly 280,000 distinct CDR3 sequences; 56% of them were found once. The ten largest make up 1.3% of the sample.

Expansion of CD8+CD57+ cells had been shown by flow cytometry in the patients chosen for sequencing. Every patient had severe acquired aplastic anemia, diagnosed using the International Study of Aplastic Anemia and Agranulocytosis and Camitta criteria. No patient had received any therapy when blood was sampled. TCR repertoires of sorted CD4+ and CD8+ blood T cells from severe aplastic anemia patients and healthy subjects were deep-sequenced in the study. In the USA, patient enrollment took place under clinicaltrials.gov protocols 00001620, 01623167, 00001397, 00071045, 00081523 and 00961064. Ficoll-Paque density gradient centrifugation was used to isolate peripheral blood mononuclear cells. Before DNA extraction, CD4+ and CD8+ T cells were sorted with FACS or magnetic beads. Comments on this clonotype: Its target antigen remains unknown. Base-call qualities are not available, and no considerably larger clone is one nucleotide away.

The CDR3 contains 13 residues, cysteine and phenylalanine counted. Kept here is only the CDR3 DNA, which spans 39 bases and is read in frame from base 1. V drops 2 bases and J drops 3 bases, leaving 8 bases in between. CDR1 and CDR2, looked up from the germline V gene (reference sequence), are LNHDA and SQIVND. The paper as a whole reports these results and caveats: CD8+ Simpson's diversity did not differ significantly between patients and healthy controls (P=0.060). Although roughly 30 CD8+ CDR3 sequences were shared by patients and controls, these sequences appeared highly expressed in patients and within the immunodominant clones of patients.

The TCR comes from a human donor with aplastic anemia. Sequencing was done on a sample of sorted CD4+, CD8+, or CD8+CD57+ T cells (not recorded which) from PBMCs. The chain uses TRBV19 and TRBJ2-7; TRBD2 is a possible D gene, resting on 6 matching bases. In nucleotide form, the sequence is TGTGCCAGTAGTATATTGGAGGGCTACGAGCAGTACTTC. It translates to CASSILEGYEQYF.